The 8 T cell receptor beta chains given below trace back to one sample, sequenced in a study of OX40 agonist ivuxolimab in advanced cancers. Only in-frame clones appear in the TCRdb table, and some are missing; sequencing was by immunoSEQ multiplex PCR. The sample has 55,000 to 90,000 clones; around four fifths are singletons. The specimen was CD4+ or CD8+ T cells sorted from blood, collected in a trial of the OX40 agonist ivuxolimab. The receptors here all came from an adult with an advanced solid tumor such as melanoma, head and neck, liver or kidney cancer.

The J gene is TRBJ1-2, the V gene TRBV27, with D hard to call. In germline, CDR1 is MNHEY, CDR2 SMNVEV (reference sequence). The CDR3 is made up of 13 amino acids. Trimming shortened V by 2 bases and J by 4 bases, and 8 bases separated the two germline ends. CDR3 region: CASSLEPIYGYTF. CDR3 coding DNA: TGTGCCAGCAGTTTAGAACCGATCTATGGCTACACCTTC.

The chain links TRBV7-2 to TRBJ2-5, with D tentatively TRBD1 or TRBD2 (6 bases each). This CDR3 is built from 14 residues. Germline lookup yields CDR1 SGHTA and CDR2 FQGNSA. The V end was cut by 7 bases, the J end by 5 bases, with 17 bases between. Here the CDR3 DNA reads TGTGCCAGCACGCCTCGGGGGCGCCCGGAGACCCAGTACTTC. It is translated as CASTPRGRPETQYF.

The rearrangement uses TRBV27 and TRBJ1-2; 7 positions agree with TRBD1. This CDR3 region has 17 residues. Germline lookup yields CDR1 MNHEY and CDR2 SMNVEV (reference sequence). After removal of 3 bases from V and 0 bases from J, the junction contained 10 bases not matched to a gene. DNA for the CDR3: TGTGCCAGCAGTTTTCGTGAGACAGGGAAAGCTAACTATGGCTACACCTTC. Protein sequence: CASSFRETGKANYGYTF.

CDR3 sequence (DNA): TGTGCCAGCAGCTTAGGGACAGGGGGTGGCTCTGGGGCCAACGTCCTGACTTTC. It codes for CASSLGTGGGSGANVLTF. V gene TRBV11-2 combines with J gene TRBJ2-6; 10 nucleotides agree with TRBD1. The CDR3 has 18 residues. In germline, CDR1 is SGHAT, CDR2 FQNNGV. J lost 0 bases, V lost 1 base, and 3 bases had no gene match. Combining the CDR3 with reference TRBV11-2 and TRBJ2-6 gives the whole variable domain EAGVAQSPRYKIIEKRQSVAFWCNPISGHATLYWYQQILGQGPKLLIQFQNNGVVDDSQLPKDRFSAERLKGVDSTLKIQPAKLEDSAVYLCASSLGTGGGSGANVLTFGAGSRLTVL.

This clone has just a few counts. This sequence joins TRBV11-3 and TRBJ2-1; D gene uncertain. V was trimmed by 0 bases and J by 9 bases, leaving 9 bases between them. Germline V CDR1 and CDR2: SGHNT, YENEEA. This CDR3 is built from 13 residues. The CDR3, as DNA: TGTGCCAGCAGCTTAGATAGAACAGCTGAGCAGTTCTTC. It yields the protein CASSLDRTAEQFF.

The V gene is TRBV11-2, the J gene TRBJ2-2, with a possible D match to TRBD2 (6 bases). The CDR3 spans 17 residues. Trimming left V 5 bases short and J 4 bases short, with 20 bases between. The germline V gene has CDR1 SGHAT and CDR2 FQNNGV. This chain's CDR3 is CASSPFGLAAPTGELFF. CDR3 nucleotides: TGTGCCAGCAGCCCCTTCGGCTTAGCGGCACCCACCGGGGAGCTGTTTTTT. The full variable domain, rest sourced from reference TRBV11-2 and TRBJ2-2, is EAGVAQSPRYKIIEKRQSVAFWCNPISGHATLYWYQQILGQGPKLLIQFQNNGVVDDSQLPKDRFSAERLKGVDSTLKIQPAKLEDSAVYLCASSPFGLAAPTGELFFGEGSRLTVL.

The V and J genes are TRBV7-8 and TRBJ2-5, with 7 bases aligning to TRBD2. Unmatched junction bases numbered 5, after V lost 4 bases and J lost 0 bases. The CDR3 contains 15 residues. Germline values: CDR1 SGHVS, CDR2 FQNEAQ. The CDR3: CASSSRSGDQETQYF. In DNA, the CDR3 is TGTGCCAGCAGCTCCCGGAGCGGGGACCAAGAGACCCAGTACTTC.

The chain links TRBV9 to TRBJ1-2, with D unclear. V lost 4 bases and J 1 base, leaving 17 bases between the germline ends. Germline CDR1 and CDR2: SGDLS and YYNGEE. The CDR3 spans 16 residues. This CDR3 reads CASSPSGLPYNYGYTF. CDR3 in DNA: TGTGCCAGCAGCCCTTCCGGCCTCCCTTATAACTATGGCTACACCTTC.